Reported below is one T cell receptor beta chain. Its antigen is as yet unknown. The CDR3 runs to 13 residues. Per the germline V gene, CDR1 is LNHNV and CDR2 is YYDKDF (reference sequence). With 2 bases removed from V and 5 bases from J, the gap between germline ends came to 9 bases. Once extracted for a subset, genomic DNA was divided evenly among several immunoSEQ plates. Sequencing was performed with immunoSEQ multiplex PCR; in TCRdb, only in-frame clones are kept and a portion is missing. In the table there are some 2 million clones, roughly 95% of which are singletons. This sample is drawn from a study of shared clonotypes between healthy human individuals. Study-wide background: CD4 naive cells filled three plates per donor, CD4 memory three, CD8 naive two and CD8 memory one.

Regarding the study as a whole: Sampling involved blood alone; tissue repertoires likely differ.

Donors were Caucasian adults residing in Nashville, Tennessee, USA. Input material: naive CD4+ T cells sorted from blood. Stated subset: CD45RA+ positively selected. V usage is TRBV15 and J usage is TRBJ2-5; no definite D call. This receptor was taken from a young man in good health. Here the CDR3 DNA reads TGTGCCACCAGCAGAAAACCATATGAGACCCAGTACTTC. This sequence encodes CATSRKPYETQYF.